This T cell receptor (beta chain) was identified in a study of T cells in women clearing cervical HPV infection. The germline gives CDR1 LNHDA, CDR2 SQIVND (reference sequence). This CDR3 spans 15 amino acids. After removal of 4 bases from V and 0 bases from J, the junction contained 1 base not matched to a gene. With respect to this clone: The CDR3 end is not reached by the read, which stops 3 residues before it; the germline J gene fills it in.

TCRdb's table, derived via immunoSEQ multiplex PCR, lists solely in-frame clones and lacks some. The table counts tens of thousands of clones; approximately 40% lies in the top ten. The sample taken for sequencing was blood buffy coat. The chain is built from TRBV19 and TRBJ2-1, with 9 positions matching TRBD2. The TCR comes from a woman between 18 and 70 years old with a cervical HPV16 infection that either progressed to CIN3+ or cleared (not recorded which). Incomplete CDR3 DNA: TGTGCCAGTAGTAAGACTAGCGGCTCCTACAATGAG. It translates to CASSKTSGSYNE. The whole CDR3 is CASSKTSGSYNEQFF.